This T cell receptor (beta chain) appears in the sequencing data of a study of cytomegalovirus exposure and HLA in healthy donors. PCR primers comprised 60 Vbeta and 13 Jbeta primers. Measured with immunoSEQ multiplex PCR; TCRdb has only the in-frame clones, and not every one. The profile shows around 190,000 clones, roughly 80% of them singletons. Healthy bone marrow donors formed the donor group. Overall study findings and caveats: Reported results showed that the classifier diagnosed cytomegalovirus status with high specificity and sensitivity.

The CDR3 is made up of 14 amino acids. V lost 0 bases, J lost 4 bases, and 9 bases lay in between. Germline CDR1 is SGHRS and CDR2 is YFSETQ. About this clone itself: What it recognizes is unknown.

This chain joins TRBV5-1 and TRBJ2-3; D is uncertain. Sequenced input: PBMCs. The receptor comes from a woman aged 25 to 45 in good health and CMV-seronegative. The DNA for the CDR3 is TGCGCCAGCAGCTTGGAAACGTCGGCAGATACGCAGTATTTT. It encodes CASSLETSADTQYF.